The clone carrying this T cell receptor beta chain was observed a few times. Its antigen is still unknown. This entry belongs to a study of T cells in Graves' hyperthyroidism and ophthalmopathy. Not enrolled were patients with uncontrolled infection, other autoimmune disease, pregnancy or lactation. Study results and limitations: Ophthalmopathy was model-predicted a median 6.5 months pre-onset.

The CDR3 spans 16 residues. CDR1 and CDR2 from the germline V gene are SEHNR and FQNEAQ (reference sequence). V lost 4 bases to trimming and J lost 0 bases; unmatched junction nucleotides: 9. Amplification targeted TCR beta CDR3 regions from RNA transcripts. Using the HTBI primer set, a first-round RT-PCR was run on the TCR CDR3. Using its own MiXCR run on the multiplex PCR reads, TCRdb lists one record per CDR3 protein. The repertoire holds over 700,000 distinct CDR3 sequences, around 38% seen once, with about 9% in the top ten. The chain is built from TRBV7-9 and TRBJ2-7, with 7 bases matching TRBD1. This receptor was taken from a man between 18 and 29 years old with Graves' hyperthyroidism. The sequenced material came from blood. CDR3 sequence (DNA): TGTGCCAGCAGCTCACCTCGGACAGGACTCTCCTACGAGCAGTACTTC. Translated, it gives CASSSPRTGLSYEQYF.